The following is a T cell receptor (beta chain) sequence with its context. This specimen belongs to a study of blood T cell repertoires in COVID-19. Study as a whole: COVID-19 samples, acute and convalescent, were from the United States, Italy and Spain.

As processed by the authors: Nucleated cell number was recorded as an estimate derived from reference gene primer amplification. The assay was immunoSEQ multiplex PCR, and TCRdb's table has in-frame clones only and misses some. V and J calls and clone size follow that table, whereas D and trimming were derived from the DNA. This table has over 150,000 clones, approximately 88% appearing once. This CDR3 is 13 amino acids long. Trimming removed 7 bases at V and 6 bases at J, with 14 bases between. Looked up from germline, CDR1 is SGDLS and CDR2 is YYNGEE. This receptor was taken from a woman aged 55-69 years with acute or convalescent COVID-19. The sample consisted of peripheral blood. This chain links TRBV9 with TRBJ1-5; a weak D match, TRBD1 (6 bases). CDR3 sequence (DNA): TGTGCCAGCGCCGGGGGGCCCGGTCAGCCCCAGCATTTT. Translating it yields CASAGGPGQPQHF.